This T cell receptor beta chain was identified during a study of regulatory T cells in long-lasting Graves disease. Construction of TCR beta libraries relied on iRepertoire HTBI primers and on Arm-PCR targeting CDR3 regions. TCRdb re-called the multiplex PCR reads through MiXCR, storing one row per CDR3 protein. Among about 620,000 distinct CDR3 sequences listed, around 17% were seen once. Sample time point: newly diagnosed GD, antithyroid drugs for less than 3 months. RNA isolated from PBMCs was used to make the TCR library. Trimming took 4 bases from V and 0 from J, leaving 11 bases between them. From germline, CDR1 is SGHDT and CDR2 YYEEEE. CDR3 length equals 15 residues. This clonotype occurred a few times. These records were also assigned to another study, of T cells in Graves' hyperthyroidism and ophthalmopathy. This second study notes: The TCR CDR3 first-round RT-PCR relied on the HTBI primer set.

The chain joins TRBV5-6 to TRBJ1-5; D not certain. This sequence originates from a woman aged 30 to 39 with Graves disease. This specimen was peripheral blood mononuclear cells (PBMCs), taken at new diagnosis, from a patient treated with antithyroid drugs. CDR3 sequence reads: CASSPGWDSNQPQHF. The DNA of the CDR3 is TGTGCCAGCAGCCCCGGGTGGGATAGCAATCAGCCCCAGCATTTT.